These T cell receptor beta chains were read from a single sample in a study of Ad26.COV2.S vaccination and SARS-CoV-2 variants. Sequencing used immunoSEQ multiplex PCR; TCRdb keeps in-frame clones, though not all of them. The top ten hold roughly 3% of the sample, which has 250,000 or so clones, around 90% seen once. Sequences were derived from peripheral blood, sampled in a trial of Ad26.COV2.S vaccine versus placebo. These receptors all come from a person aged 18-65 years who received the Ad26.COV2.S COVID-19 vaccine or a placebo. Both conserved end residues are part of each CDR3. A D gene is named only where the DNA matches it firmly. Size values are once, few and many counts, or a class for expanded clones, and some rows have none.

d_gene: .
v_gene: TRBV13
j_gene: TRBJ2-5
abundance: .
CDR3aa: CASSLGRDGQETQYF
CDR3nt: TGTGCCAGCAGCTTAGGCCGGGACGGGCAAGAGACCCAGTACTTC

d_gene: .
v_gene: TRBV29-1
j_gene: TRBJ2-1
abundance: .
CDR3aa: CSVDSGLEFSYNEQFF
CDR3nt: TGCAGCGTTGATTCAGGACTCGAGTTTTCCTACAATGAGCAGTTCTTC

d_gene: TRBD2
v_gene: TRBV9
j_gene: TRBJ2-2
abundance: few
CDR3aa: CASSVSSGRTNTGELFF
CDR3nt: TGTGCCAGCAGCGTCTCTAGCGGGCGGACGAACACCGGGGAGCTGTTTTTT

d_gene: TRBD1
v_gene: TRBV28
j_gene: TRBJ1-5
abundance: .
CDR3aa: CASSLQSGQDSNQPQHF
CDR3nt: TGTGCCAGCAGTTTACAATCCGGACAGGATAGCAATCAGCCCCAGCATTTT

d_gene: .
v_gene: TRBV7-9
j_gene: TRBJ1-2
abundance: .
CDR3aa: CASSYPLAANYGYTF
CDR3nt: TGTGCCAGCAGCTATCCCCTCGCAGCTAACTATGGCTACACCTTC

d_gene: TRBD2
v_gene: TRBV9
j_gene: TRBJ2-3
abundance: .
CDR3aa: CASSSSGLSTDTQYF
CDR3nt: TGTGCCAGCAGCTCTAGCGGCTTAAGCACAGATACGCAGTATTTT

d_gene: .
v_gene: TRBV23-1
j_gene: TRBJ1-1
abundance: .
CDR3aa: CASISRTRRVRGTEAFF
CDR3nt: TGCGCCAGCATTTCCCGGACGCGCAGGGTGAGGGGCACTGAAGCTTTCTTT

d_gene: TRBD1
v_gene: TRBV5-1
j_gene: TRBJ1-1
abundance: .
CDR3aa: CASSWTGQGRTEAFF
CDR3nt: TGCGCCAGCAGCTGGACGGGACAGGGAAGGACTGAAGCTTTCTTT

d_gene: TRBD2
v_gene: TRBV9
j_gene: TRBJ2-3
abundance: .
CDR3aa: CASTRDYRGTDTQYF
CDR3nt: TGTGCCAGCACCCGGGACTACCGGGGCACAGATACGCAGTATTTT

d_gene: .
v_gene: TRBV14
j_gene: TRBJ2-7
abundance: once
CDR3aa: CASSQGPQQYF
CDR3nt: TGTGCCAGCAGCCAAGGCCCCCAGCAGTACTTC

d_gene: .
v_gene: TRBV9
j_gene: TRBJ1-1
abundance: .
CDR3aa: CASSPRGGKDTEAFF
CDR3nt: TGTGCCAGCAGCCCTAGAGGGGGGAAGGACACTGAAGCTTTCTTT

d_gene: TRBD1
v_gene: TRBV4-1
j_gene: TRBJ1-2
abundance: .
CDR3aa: CASSQVLDREGYTF
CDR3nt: TGCGCCAGCAGCCAAGTCCTGGACAGGGAGGGCTACACCTTC

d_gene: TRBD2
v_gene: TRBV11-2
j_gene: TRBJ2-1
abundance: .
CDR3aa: CASSLTSGVGNEQFF
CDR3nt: TGTGCCAGCAGCTTGACTAGCGGGGTTGGCAATGAGCAGTTCTTC

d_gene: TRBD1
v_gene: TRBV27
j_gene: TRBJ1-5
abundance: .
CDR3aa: CASSSPGTGNQPQHF
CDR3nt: TGTGCCAGCAGTTCCCCTGGGACAGGGAATCAGCCCCAGCATTTT

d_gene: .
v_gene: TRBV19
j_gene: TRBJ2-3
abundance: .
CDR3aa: CASSIENPGTQYF
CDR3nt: TGTGCCAGTAGTATCGAGAACCCAGGTACGCAGTATTTT

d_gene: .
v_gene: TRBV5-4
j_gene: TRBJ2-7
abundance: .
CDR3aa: CASSSSGGADYEQYF
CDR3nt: TGTGCCAGCAGCTCCTCTGGCGGGGCTGACTACGAGCAGTACTTC

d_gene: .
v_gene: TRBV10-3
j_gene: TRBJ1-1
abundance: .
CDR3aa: CAISDPKNTEAFF
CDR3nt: TGTGCCATCAGTGATCCGAAGAACACTGAAGCTTTCTTT

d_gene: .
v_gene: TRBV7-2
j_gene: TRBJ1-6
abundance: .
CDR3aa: CASSPQGELSPLHF
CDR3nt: TGTGCCAGCAGCCCACAGGGTGAGCTATCACCCCTCCACTTT

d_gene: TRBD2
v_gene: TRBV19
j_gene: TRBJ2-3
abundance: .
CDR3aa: CASSISSSGGAMSDTQYF
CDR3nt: TGTGCCAGTAGTATCTCGTCTAGCGGGGGGGCAATGTCAGATACGCAGTATTTT

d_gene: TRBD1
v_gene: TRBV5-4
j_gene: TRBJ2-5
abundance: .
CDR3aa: CASSLRQGVGETQYF
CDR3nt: TGTGCCAGCAGCTTAAGACAGGGGGTCGGAGAGACCCAGTACTTC

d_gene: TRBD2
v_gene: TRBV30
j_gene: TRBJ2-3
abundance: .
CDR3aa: CAWSVLGRADTQYF
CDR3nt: TGTGCCTGGAGTGTCCTTGGGAGGGCAGATACGCAGTATTTT

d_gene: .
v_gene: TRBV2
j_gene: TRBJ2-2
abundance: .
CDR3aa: CASSEVGSNTGELFF
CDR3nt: TGTGCCAGCAGTGAGGTGGGATCGAACACCGGGGAGCTGTTTTTT

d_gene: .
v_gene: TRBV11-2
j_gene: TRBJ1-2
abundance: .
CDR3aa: CASSSMSGEGYTF
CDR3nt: TGTGCCAGCAGCTCGATGTCAGGGGAGGGCTACACCTTC

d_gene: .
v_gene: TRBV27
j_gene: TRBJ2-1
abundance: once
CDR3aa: CASSFRTAYNEQFF
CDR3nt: TGTGCCAGCAGTTTCCGGACAGCCTACAATGAGCAGTTCTTC

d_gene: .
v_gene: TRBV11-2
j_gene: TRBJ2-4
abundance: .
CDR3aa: CASSLSLGAKNIQYF
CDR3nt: TGTGCCAGCAGCTTAAGTTTGGGAGCCAAAAACATTCAGTACTTC

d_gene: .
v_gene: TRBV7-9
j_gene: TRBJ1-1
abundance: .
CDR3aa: CASSLADRMNTEAFF
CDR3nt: TGTGCCAGCAGCTTAGCTGACAGGATGAACACTGAAGCTTTCTTT

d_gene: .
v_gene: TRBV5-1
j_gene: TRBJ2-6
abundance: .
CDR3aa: CASSFPSGQSNVLTF
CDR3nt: TGCGCCAGCAGCTTTCCGTCAGGGCAGTCCAACGTCCTGACTTTC

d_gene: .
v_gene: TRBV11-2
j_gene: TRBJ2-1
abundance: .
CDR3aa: CASSLDLRGLPYNEQFF
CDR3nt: TGTGCCAGCAGCTTAGATCTGCGGGGCCTGCCCTACAATGAGCAGTTCTTC

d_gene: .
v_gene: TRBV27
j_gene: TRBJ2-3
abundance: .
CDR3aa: CASSTPPLGLRRDTQYF
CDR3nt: TGTGCCAGCAGTACCCCTCCCCTGGGGCTCCGCAGGGATACGCAGTATTTT

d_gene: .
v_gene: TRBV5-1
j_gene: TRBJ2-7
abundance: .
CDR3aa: CASSFRGSDYEQYF
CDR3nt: TGCGCCAGCAGCTTCCGGGGGTCCGACTACGAGCAGTACTTC

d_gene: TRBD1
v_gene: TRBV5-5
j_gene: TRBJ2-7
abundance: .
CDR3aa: CASSYPDRYEQYF
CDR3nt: TGTGCCAGCAGCTACCCGGACAGGTACGAGCAGTACTTC

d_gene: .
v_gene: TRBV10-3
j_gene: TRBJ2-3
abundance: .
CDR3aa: CAISPQQGFTDTQYF
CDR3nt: TGTGCCATCAGCCCTCAACAGGGTTTCACAGATACGCAGTATTTT

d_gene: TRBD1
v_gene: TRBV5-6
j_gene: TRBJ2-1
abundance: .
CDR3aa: CASSLEKGQLYNEQFF
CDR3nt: TGTGCCAGCAGCTTGGAGAAGGGACAGCTCTACAATGAGCAGTTCTTC

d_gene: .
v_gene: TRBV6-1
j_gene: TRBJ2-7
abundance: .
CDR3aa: CASSEHRSAGPSPYEQYF
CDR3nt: TGTGCCAGCAGTGAACACCGGAGTGCAGGTCCTAGCCCCTACGAGCAGTACTTC

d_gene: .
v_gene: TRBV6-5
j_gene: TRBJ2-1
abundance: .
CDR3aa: CASSYRAGEKNEQFF
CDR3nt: TGTGCCAGCAGTTACCGGGCAGGGGAGAAGAATGAGCAGTTCTTC

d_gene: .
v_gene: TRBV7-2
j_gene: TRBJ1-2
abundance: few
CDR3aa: CASSRGNVNYGYTF
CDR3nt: TGTGCCAGCAGCAGAGGGAATGTAAACTATGGCTACACCTTC

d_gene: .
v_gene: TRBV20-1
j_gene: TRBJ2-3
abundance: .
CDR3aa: CSASMGTNTDTQYF
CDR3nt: TGCAGTGCTAGTATGGGGACGAACACAGATACGCAGTATTTT

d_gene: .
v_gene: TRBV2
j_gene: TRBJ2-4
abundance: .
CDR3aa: CASRRSPAQNIQYF
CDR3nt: TGTGCCAGTAGGAGGTCTCCGGCCCAAAACATTCAGTACTTC

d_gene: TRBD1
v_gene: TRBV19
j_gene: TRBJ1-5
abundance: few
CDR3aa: CASSSGTGLSAQHF
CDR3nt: TGTGCCAGTAGTTCCGGGACAGGGCTCTCGGCCCAGCATTTT

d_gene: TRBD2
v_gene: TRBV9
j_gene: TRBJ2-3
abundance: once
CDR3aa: CASSSGGPGTDTQYF
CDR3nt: TGTGCCAGCAGTTCGGGGGGGCCGGGCACAGATACGCAGTATTTT

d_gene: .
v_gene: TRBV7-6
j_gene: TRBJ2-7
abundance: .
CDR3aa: CASSLSPGPSSYEQYF
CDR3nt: TGTGCCAGCAGCTTAAGTCCGGGCCCCAGCTCCTACGAGCAGTACTTC

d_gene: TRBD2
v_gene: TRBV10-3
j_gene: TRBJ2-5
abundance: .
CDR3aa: CAISEGAGGAETQYF
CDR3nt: TGTGCCATCAGTGAGGGGGCCGGGGGGGCTGAGACCCAGTACTTC

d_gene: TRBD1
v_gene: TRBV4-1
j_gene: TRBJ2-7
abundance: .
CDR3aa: CASSQPGQFREQYF
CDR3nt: TGCGCCAGCAGCCAGCCGGGACAGTTCCGCGAGCAGTACTTC

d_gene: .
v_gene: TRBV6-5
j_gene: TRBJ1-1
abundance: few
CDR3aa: CASSYSRGWGTEAFF
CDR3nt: TGTGCCAGCAGTTACTCGCGGGGATGGGGCACTGAAGCTTTCTTT

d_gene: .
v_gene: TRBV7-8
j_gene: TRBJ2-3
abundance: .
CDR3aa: CASSTGDTQYF
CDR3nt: TGTGCCAGCAGCACGGGAGATACGCAGTATTTT

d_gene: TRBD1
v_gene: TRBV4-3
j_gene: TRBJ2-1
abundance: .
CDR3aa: CASSRVTGRSYNEQFF
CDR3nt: TGCGCCAGCAGCAGGGTGACAGGGCGTTCCTACAATGAGCAGTTCTTC